This T cell receptor (beta chain) was profiled in a study of early T cells in non-severe SARS-CoV-2 infection. Study context: Sequencing used unsorted whole-blood bulk RNA, so chains lack pairing. Study findings and constraints: VDJdb-based matching was biased toward anti-spike CD8 responses and missed private and CD4 specificities.

This clonotype was counted at least ten times. What it binds is unknown. Molecules of cDNA were individually given unique molecular identifiers that were attached to them. TCRdb reprocessed the 5' RACE reads via MiXCR and lists one record per CDR3 protein. The sample lists 55,000 to 85,000 distinct CDR3 sequences; about an eighth were seen once. Germline V gene data show CDR1 as MNHEY and CDR2 as SVGAGI. With 0 bases removed from V and 4 bases from J, the gap between germline ends came to 15 bases. This CDR3 is 16 amino acids long. The chain recombines TRBV6-5 with TRBJ1-2, with D perhaps TRBD1 (5 bases). The sequence was obtained from an adult who was a healthcare worker with PCR-confirmed SARS-CoV-2 infection or an uninfected control (not recorded which). The sequenced material came from whole blood. The CDR3 DNA reads TGTGCCAGCAGTTACTCGAGTGCAGGGATGGGCTATGGCTACACCTTC. This encodes CASSYSSAGMGYGYTF.